This T cell receptor (beta chain) came from a study of Ad26.COV2.S vaccination and SARS-CoV-2 variants (dated by TCRdb to 2020 to 2023). Background for the entire study: Donors in the vaccine arm were drawn from COV1001, a multicentre, randomized, double-blind, placebo-controlled phase I-IIa trial testing Ad26.COV2.S in healthy adults. Dosing of Ad26.COV2.S was intramuscular, at either 5x10^10 or 1x10^11 viral particles, delivered as one shot or as two shots spaced 56 days apart. TCRbeta repertoire sequencing was used to assess the specificity and breadth of SARS-CoV-2-reactive T cell receptors after Ad26.COV2.S vaccination. A total of around 32 samples were included in the TCR-sequenced set, comprising around 19 Ad26.COV2.S vaccine recipients, 5 placebo recipients and 8 SARS-CoV-2 convalescent individuals. Trial participants were randomized into five groups of five: low-dose or high-dose Ad26.COV2.S given once or twice, or placebo on both occasions. Investigators did not know the trial group allocation while performing experiments and assessing outcomes.

The intended sense of this specimen's treatment or condition label: some 20 received Ad26.COV2.S at low or high dose, single or two shots; a few received placebo; per-sample allocation not given. Repertoires of vaccine and placebo recipients were sequenced from samples collected on day 63 after the first injection. Between 29 July and 7 August 2020, Cohort 1b enrolled about 27 adults aged 18-55 years at one site in Boston, USA. Ad26.COV2.S consisted of a replication-incompetent adenovirus type 26 vector by which a prefusion-stabilized SARS-CoV-2 spike protein from the original Wuhan strain was expressed. TCRbeta CDR3 regions were sequenced with the immunoSEQ Assay. After extraction, genomic DNA underwent amplification by bias-controlled multiplex PCR, followed by high-throughput sequencing. As for how the authors treated the data: To quantify the absolute abundance of each unique TCRbeta CDR3 region, sequences were collapsed and filtered. T cell fraction was estimated by normalizing TCRbeta template counts to usable DNA, with usable DNA measured through amplification of reference genes found in all nucleated cells. Repertoire TCRs were annotated as SARS-CoV-2-specific when V gene, CDR3 amino acid sequence and J gene were exactly matched to a known reactive TCR set. The reference SARS-CoV-2 TCR set was obtained from MIRA and was filtered for enrichment in COVID-19-positive ImmuneCODE repertoires, whereby public or cross-reactive TCRs were removed. Using the MIRA antigens, annotated TCRs were further analysed by specific ORF or by position within an ORF. Breadth was defined as annotated unique rearrangements over total unique productive rearrangements; depth was the summed frequency of those rearrangements. Group comparisons of TCR breadth used two-sided Wilcoxon rank-sum tests. In TCRdb, the immuneACCESS table is reduced to in-frame sequences with V and J assigned. These tables do not hold every clone; where another copy was compared, an unresolved V gene accounts for under half, and the others remain unexplained. D and trimming come from the DNA, and the V and J calls and clone size come from that table. The sample data list 450,000 to 550,000 clones, and roughly nine tenths of these were observed just once. Of the sample, about 1.5% is held by the ten largest clones.

Concerning this clone: The target of this receptor is not known. Per-nucleotide qualities are absent, and no much larger clonotype sits a single base away.

General conclusions and limits of the study: Substantial breadth of spike-specific CD8+ and CD4+ T cell responses was reported after vaccination. Vaccine and placebo recipients had comparable non-spike TCR breadth, which fits with the vaccine containing only spike. The authors noted that the TCR breadth and depth analyses may have underestimated total T cell responses. The study was not powered to compare responses between vaccine doses or regimens. Spike-specific TCR breadth was higher in Ad26.COV2.S recipients than in placebo recipients (P = 0.0014).

CDR1 and CDR2 are drawn from the germline V gene (reference sequence): SEHNR, FQNEAQ. The CDR3 spans 16 residues, from the cysteine through the phenylalanine. Just the 48-base CDR3 DNA is kept, in frame starting at base 1. Here V drops 8 bases and J drops 3 bases, and the junction holds 11 bases not matched to any gene. The receptor was isolated from a person between 18 and 65 years old who received the Ad26.COV2.S COVID-19 vaccine or a placebo. The rearranged segments are TRBV7-9 and TRBJ1-1, with TRBD1 matching 11 junction bases. The specimen was peripheral blood, collected in a trial of Ad26.COV2.S vaccine versus placebo. CDR3 loop: CASDRGQGVVDTEAFF. The nucleotide sequence is given as TGTGCCAGCGATAGGGGACAGGGGGTTGTAGACACTGAAGCTTTCTTT.